The 22 T cell receptor beta chains below all came from one sample that was sequenced in a study of shared clonotypes between healthy human individuals. The data were produced by immunoSEQ multiplex PCR, yet TCRdb's version contains in-frame clones alone and is incomplete. The sample lists about 500,000 clones; 77% were seen once. Sequenced: PBMCs. Receptor source: a woman aged 40 to 50 in good health. Some clones in this sample may be carry-over from other donors' samples.

The chain recombines TRBV4-1 with TRBJ1-1; no firm D call. From germline, CDR1 is MGHRA and CDR2 YSYEKL. The CDR3 is 14 residues long. Between the trimmed V and J ends, which lost 3 bases and 8 bases, there was a span of 16 bases. The DNA of the CDR3 is TGCGCCAGCAGCCACCCCAGCCGGGTAGGCGAAGCTTTCTTT. This sequence encodes CASSHPSRVGEAFF.

The chain recombines TRBV7-2 with TRBJ2-1; maybe TRBD2 (5 bases). The germline V gene has CDR1 SGHTA and CDR2 FQGNSA. The germline V and J ends were trimmed by 1 base and 7 bases, with 14 bases remaining between them. The CDR3 has 15 residues. Written as DNA, the CDR3 is TGTGCCAGCAGCTTAGGTGGGAGAGTTGGAAATGAGCAGTTCTTC. This translates into CASSLGGRVGNEQFF.

This chain uses TRBV4-2 with TRBJ2-7; no clear D. The germline V gene has CDR1 LGHNA and CDR2 YNFKEQ. Trimming removed 0 bases at V and 0 bases at J, with 9 bases between. The CDR3 consists of 15 residues. The CDR3 loop reads CASSQDLVLSYEQYF. The CDR3 bases are TGTGCCAGCAGCCAAGATCTTGTCCTCTCCTACGAGCAGTACTTC.

The rearrangement uses TRBV5-1 and TRBJ2-7; D perhaps matches TRBD1 (5 bases). CDR3 size: 14 residues. The ends were cut back, 2 bases at V and 0 bases at J, with 9 bases in the middle. The germline V gene encodes CDR1 SGHRS and CDR2 YFSETQ. CDR3 bases: TGCGCCAGCAGCTTACAGGCCTCCTCCTACGAGCAGTACTTC. Protein product: CASSLQASSYEQYF.

This clone has only a few counts. The same CDR3 arises from other DNA sequences in this sample as well. J is TRBJ2-1 and V is TRBV7-2; 8 nucleotides align to TRBD2. With 1 base clipped from V and 7 bases from J, the junction kept 6 bases outside the gene matches. CDR3 length equals 15 residues. In germline, CDR1 is SGHTA, CDR2 FQGNSA. CDR3 loop: CASSLVSGSPNEQFF. CDR3 sequence (DNA): TGTGCCAGCAGCTTAGTCAGCGGGAGCCCAAATGAGCAGTTCTTC. The whole variable domain, remainder taken from reference TRBV7-2 and TRBJ2-1, is GAGVSQSPSNKVTEKGKDVELRCDPISGHTALYWYRQSLGQGLEFLIYFQGNSAPDKSGLPSDRFSAERTGGSVSTLTIQRTQQEDSAVYLCASSLVSGSPNEQFFGPGTRLTVL.

As regards this clone: A read error may be the cause here, since a much bigger clone is one base away. The gene calls are TRBV2 and TRBJ2-7; 10 bases map to TRBD1. This CDR3 has 15 amino acids. Germline V gene data show CDR1 as SNHLY and CDR2 as FYNNEI. The ends lost 3 bases at V and 0 bases at J; junction bases unmatched: 2. The CDR3 DNA reads as TGTGCCAGCAGTGATTGGGACAGGGGCTCCTACGAGCAGTACTTC. Amino acids: CASSDWDRGSYEQYF. The full variable domain, completed using reference TRBV2 and TRBJ2-7, is EPEVTQTPSHQVTQMGQEVILRCVPISNHLYFYWYRQILGQKVEFLVSFYNNEISEKSEIFDDQFSVERPDGSNFTLKIRSTKLEDSAMYFCASSDWDRGSYEQYFGPGTRLTVT.

The rearrangement uses TRBV7-3 and TRBJ2-1; 8 bases line up with TRBD1. Germline lookup yields CDR1 SGHTA and CDR2 FQGTGA. Unmatched junction bases numbered 5, after V lost 0 bases and J lost 4 bases. The CDR3 runs 16 residues. The CDR3 region has the DNA TGTGCCAGCAGCTTAACAGGCTGGGACAGGTACAATGAGCAGTTCTTC. This encodes CASSLTGWDRYNEQFF.

The CDR3 bases are TGTGCCAGCAGAAGCGGATACTACGAGCAGTACTTC. Protein: CASRSGYYEQYF. The chain links TRBV28 to TRBJ2-7; maybe TRBD2 (5 bases). CDR1 is MDHEN, CDR2 SYDVKM, per germline. Trimming pared 6 bases from V and 3 bases from J, leaving 9 bases between. CDR3 length equals 12 residues.

The chain combines TRBV6-1 with TRBJ1-2, with D possibly matching TRBD1 (6 bases). Germline V CDR1 and CDR2: MNHNS, SASEGT. Trimming pared 3 bases from V and 8 bases from J, leaving 13 bases between. The CDR3 sequence is 13 residues long. CDR3 nucleotide sequence: TGTGCCAGCAGTGATTTCAGGGGCGGAGGCTACACCTTC. It translates to CASSDFRGGGYTF.

The rearrangement links TRBV21-1 to TRBJ2-1; no DNA check was done on the table's D call, TRBD2. TRBV21-1 is a pseudogene segment. The length of the CDR3 is 15 residues. CDR3 protein: CASTRRTTLYNEQFF. Here the CDR3 DNA reads TGTGCCAGCACCAGAAGGACTACCCTCTACAATGAGCAGTTCTTC.

This chain uses TRBV29-1 with TRBJ1-4; perhaps TRBD1 as D (5 bases). The CDR3 is 13 amino acids. Trimming left V 3 bases short and J 7 bases short, with 12 bases between. Germline CDR1 SQVTM, CDR2 ANQGSEA. Here the CDR3 reads CSVEQGGSEKLFF. DNA for the CDR3: TGCAGCGTTGAGCAGGGAGGCTCTGAAAAACTGTTTTTT.

Comment on this clone: A single base is all that separates this from a far larger clone, so a read error is likely. Other DNA sequences within the sample encode an identical CDR3. The gene calls are TRBV30 and TRBJ1-2, with TRBD1 as a possible D gene (6 bases). The CDR3 is 14 amino acids. V shed 1 base and J shed 8 bases, with 17 bases lying between them. Germline V gene data show CDR1 as GTSNPN and CDR2 as SVGIG (reference sequence). CDR3 region: CAWSAPGAQVGYTF. CDR3 nucleotides: TGTGCCTGGAGTGCCCCGGGGGCGCAGGTCGGCTACACCTTC.

This rearrangement joins TRBV9 to TRBJ2-7, with a tentative D call TRBD2 (6 bases). V lost 2 bases, J lost 6 bases, and 21 bases lay in between. From germline, CDR1 is SGDLS and CDR2 YYNGEE. The CDR3 extends over 16 amino acids. The CDR3 reads CASSVSLASRVSEQYF. The CDR3 DNA reads as TGTGCCAGCAGCGTCTCACTAGCTTCGAGGGTGTCCGAGCAGTACTTC.

The chain carries TRBV27 and TRBJ2-7; 7 bases are a match to TRBD1. The CDR3 has 18 residues. Germline CDR1 reads MNHEY; CDR2 reads SMNVEV (reference sequence). V lost 2 bases and J lost 1; bases outside the gene matches: 14. CDR3 amino acids: CASSLNSRQGSLSYEQYF. CDR3 coding DNA: TGTGCCAGCAGTTTAAACTCCAGACAGGGTAGCCTTTCCTACGAGCAGTACTTC.

The J gene is TRBJ2-6, the V gene TRBV30; D not certain. Germline V gene sequence: CDR1 GTSNPN, CDR2 SVGIG (reference sequence). V was trimmed by 1 base and J by 0 bases, leaving 1 base between them. The CDR3 has 13 residues. For the CDR3, the DNA is TGTGCCTGGAGTGGCTCTGGGGCCAACGTCCTGACTTTC. Its protein is CAWSGSGANVLTF. The whole variable domain, filled in from reference TRBV30 and TRBJ2-6, reads SQTIHQWPATLVQPVGSPLSLECTVEGTSNPNLYWYRQAAGRGLQLLFYSVGIGQISSEVPQNLSASRPQDRQFILSSKKLLLSDSGFYLCAWSGSGANVLTFGAGSRLTVL.

This chain joins TRBV2 and TRBJ2-7; D gene ambiguous. V was trimmed by 7 bases and J by 5 bases, leaving 12 bases between them. The CDR3 length is 12 residues. Looked up from germline, CDR1 is SNHLY and CDR2 is FYNNEI. The CDR3 sequence: CASTGDSNEQYF. Here the CDR3 DNA reads TGTGCCAGCACTGGTGATTCTAACGAGCAGTACTTC.

V gene TRBV15 combines with J gene TRBJ1-4, with D possibly TRBD1 on 5 matching bases. CDR1 and CDR2 from the germline V gene are LNHNV and YYDKDF (reference sequence). V lost 5 bases and J lost 0, with 10 bases in between. CDR3 length equals 15 residues. The CDR3 loop reads CATSAGTTTNEKLFF. Written as DNA, the CDR3 is TGTGCCACCAGCGCAGGGACGACAACTAATGAAAAACTGTTTTTT.

V and J are TRBV9 and TRBJ2-3; D is unclear. V dropped 4 bases and J dropped 2 bases, with 5 bases sitting between them. The CDR3 consists of 12 residues. CDR1 is SGDLS, CDR2 YYNGEE, per germline. The CDR3 spells CASSRITDTQYF. The CDR3 DNA is TGTGCCAGCAGCCGGATCACAGATACGCAGTATTTT.

This sequence joins TRBV5-6 and TRBJ2-1; 12 bases map to TRBD2. J gave up 5 bases and V 5 bases, and 8 bases lay outside the gene matches. Germline CDR1 is SGHDT and CDR2 is YYEEEE. CDR3 length: 16 residues. The CDR3 here is CASRYRLAGADNEQFF. For the CDR3, the DNA is TGTGCCAGCAGATACAGACTAGCGGGGGCCGACAATGAGCAGTTCTTC.

This clone was seen just once. V and J are TRBV10-3 and TRBJ1-1; D is unclear. From germline, CDR1 is ENHRY and CDR2 SYGVKD. This CDR3 has 14 amino acids. Trimming stripped 0 bases from V and 8 bases from J, with 13 bases between. The CDR3: CAISESSIDLEAFF. For the CDR3, the DNA is TGTGCCATCAGTGAGTCGAGTATAGACCTAGAAGCTTTCTTT.

The rearrangement links TRBV5-6 to TRBJ1-4, with 7 positions matching TRBD1. In germline, CDR1 is SGHDT, CDR2 YYEEEE. J gave up 2 bases and V 3 bases, and 4 bases lay outside the gene matches. CDR3 size: 15 residues. The CDR3, as DNA: TGTGCCAGCAGCTCCTTACAGGGGACTAATGAAAAACTGTTTTTT. Amino acid sequence: CASSSLQGTNEKLFF.

Concerning this clone itself: With only one base between it and a far larger clone, this is likely a read error. The sample contains more than one DNA sequence encoding this CDR3. V usage is TRBV5-1 and J usage is TRBJ2-6, with TRBD1 as a possible D gene (5 bases). Germline CDR1 and CDR2: SGHRS and YFSETQ. This CDR3 has 13 residues. CDR3 loop: CASSTSGANVLTF. The CDR3 nucleotides are TGCGCCAGCAGCACCTCTGGGGCCAACGTTCTGACTTTC.